A selection of T cell receptor beta chains follows, all from one sample in a study of shared clonotypes between healthy human individuals. The protocol was immunoSEQ multiplex PCR, while the TCRdb copy is restricted to in-frame clones and leaves out a portion. The sample yields 2 million to 2.5 million clones, 90% to 95% seen once. The sample taken for sequencing was naive CD8+ T cells from PBMCs. The receptor source for this set is a man aged 18-30 years in good health. Some clones in this sample may be carry-over from other donors' samples. Both conserved end residues are part of each CDR3. The D gene is left open where the match is weak. Only some rows state a clone size, as once, few, many or a class for expanded clones.

clone_size: .; j_call: TRBJ2-5; v_call: TRBV14; d_call: .; cdr3_aa: CASSQALLETQYF; cdr3_nt: TGTGCCAGCAGCCAAGCACTATTGGAGACCCAGTACTTC
clone_size: few; j_call: TRBJ1-5; v_call: TRBV27; d_call: TRBD1; cdr3_aa: CAAWGQGSDQPQHF; cdr3_nt: TGTGCCGCGTGGGGACAGGGGTCGGATCAGCCCCAGCATTTT
clone_size: .; j_call: TRBJ1-1; v_call: TRBV7-9; d_call: .; cdr3_aa: CASSLVEGLGTEAFF; cdr3_nt: TGTGCCAGCAGCTTAGTCGAGGGCTTGGGCACTGAAGCTTTCTTT
clone_size: .; j_call: TRBJ1-4; v_call: TRBV6-6; d_call: .; cdr3_aa: CASSVARHNEKLFF; cdr3_nt: TGTGCCAGCAGTGTAGCACGTCATAATGAAAAACTGTTTTTT
clone_size: .; j_call: TRBJ2-5; v_call: TRBV4-1; d_call: .; cdr3_aa: CASSQGVWETQYF; cdr3_nt: TGCGCCAGCAGCCAAGGGGTGTGGGAGACCCAGTACTTC
clone_size: .; j_call: TRBJ2-7; v_call: TRBV30; d_call: .; cdr3_aa: CAWRGTGLYEQYF; cdr3_nt: TGTGCCTGGAGGGGGACTGGTCTCTACGAGCAGTACTTC
clone_size: .; j_call: TRBJ2-1; v_call: TRBV10-3; d_call: .; cdr3_aa: CAIRSGGPNEQFF; cdr3_nt: TGTGCCATCAGGAGCGGAGGACCGAATGAGCAGTTCTTC
clone_size: .; j_call: TRBJ2-7; v_call: TRBV28; d_call: .; cdr3_aa: CASSTSLPKDLYEQYF; cdr3_nt: TGTGCCAGCAGCACCTCCTTACCTAAGGACCTCTACGAGCAGTACTTC
clone_size: .; j_call: TRBJ2-7; v_call: TRBV15; d_call: .; cdr3_aa: CATAFVFYEQYF; cdr3_nt: TGTGCCACCGCGTTTGTCTTCTACGAGCAGTACTTC
clone_size: .; j_call: TRBJ2-5; v_call: TRBV7-3; d_call: TRBD2; cdr3_aa: CASSLLAGAQETQYF; cdr3_nt: TGTGCCAGCAGCTTACTAGCGGGAGCCCAAGAGACCCAGTACTTC
clone_size: .; j_call: TRBJ2-5; v_call: TRBV27; d_call: .; cdr3_aa: CASSLSGTQETQYF; cdr3_nt: TGTGCCAGCAGTTTATCTGGGACCCAAGAGACCCAGTACTTC
clone_size: .; j_call: TRBJ1-2; v_call: TRBV6-4; d_call: .; cdr3_aa: CASSDSSRGLSYGYTF; cdr3_nt: TGTGCCAGCAGTGACTCGAGTCGGGGGCTCTCCTATGGCTACACCTTC
clone_size: few; j_call: TRBJ1-1; v_call: TRBV4-2; d_call: .; cdr3_aa: CASSQDLQGTPNTEAFF; cdr3_nt: TGTGCCAGCAGCCAAGACCTACAGGGTACCCCGAACACTGAAGCTTTCTTT
clone_size: .; j_call: TRBJ2-2; v_call: TRBV9; d_call: .; cdr3_aa: CASSPGGVPQLNTGELFF; cdr3_nt: TGTGCCAGCAGCCCCGGAGGGGTTCCTCAATTGAACACCGGGGAGCTGTTTTTT
clone_size: .; j_call: TRBJ2-7; v_call: TRBV21-1; d_call: .; cdr3_aa: CASSSGTNSYEQYF; cdr3_nt: TGTGCCAGCAGTTCCGGGACTAACTCCTACGAGCAGTACTTC